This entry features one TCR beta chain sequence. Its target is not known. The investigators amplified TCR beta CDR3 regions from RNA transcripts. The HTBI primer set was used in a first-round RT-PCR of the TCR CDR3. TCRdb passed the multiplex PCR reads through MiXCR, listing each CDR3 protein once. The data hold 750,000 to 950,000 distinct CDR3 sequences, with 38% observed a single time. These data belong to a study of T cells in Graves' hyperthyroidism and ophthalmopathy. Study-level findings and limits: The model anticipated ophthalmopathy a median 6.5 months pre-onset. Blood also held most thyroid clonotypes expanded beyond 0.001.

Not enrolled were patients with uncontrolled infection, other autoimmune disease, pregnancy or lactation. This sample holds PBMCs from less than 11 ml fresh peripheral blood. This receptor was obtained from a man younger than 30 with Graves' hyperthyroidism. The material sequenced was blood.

CDR3 sequence: CASSQVGGSNQPQHF. In nucleotides, the CDR3 is TGTGCCAGCAGCCAAGTTGGGGGTAGCAATCAGCCCCAGCATTTT. The chain links TRBV4-2 to TRBJ1-5; tentatively, D is TRBD1 (5 bases). The germline CDR1 and CDR2 sequences are LGHNA and YNFKEQ. The CDR3 is 15 residues long. V was trimmed by 1 base and J by 0 bases, leaving 7 bases between them.